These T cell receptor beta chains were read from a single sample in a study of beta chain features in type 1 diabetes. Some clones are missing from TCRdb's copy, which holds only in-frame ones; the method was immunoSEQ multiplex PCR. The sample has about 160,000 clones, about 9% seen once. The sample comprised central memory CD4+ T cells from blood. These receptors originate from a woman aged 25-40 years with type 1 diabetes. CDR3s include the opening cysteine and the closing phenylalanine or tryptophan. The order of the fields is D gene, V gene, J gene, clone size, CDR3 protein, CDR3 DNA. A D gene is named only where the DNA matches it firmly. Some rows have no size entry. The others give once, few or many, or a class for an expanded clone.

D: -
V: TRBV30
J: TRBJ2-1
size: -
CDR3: CAWSGLSTTRGGEQFF
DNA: TGTGCCTGGAGTGGTCTTTCGACTACGCGGGGTGGTGAGCAGTTCTTC

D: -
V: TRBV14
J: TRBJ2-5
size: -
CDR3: CASSRDQETQYF
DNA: TGTGCCAGCAGCCGAGACCAAGAGACCCAGTACTTC

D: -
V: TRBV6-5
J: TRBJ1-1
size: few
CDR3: CASTVGDSEAFF
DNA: TGTGCCAGCACCGTGGGTGACAGTGAAGCTTTCTTT

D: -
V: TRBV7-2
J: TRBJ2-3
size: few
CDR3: CASRAPGLDTQYF
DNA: TGTGCCAGCAGAGCCCCAGGGTTAGATACGCAGTATTTT

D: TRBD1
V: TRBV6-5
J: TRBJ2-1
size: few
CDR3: CASTRQGANEQFF
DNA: TGTGCCAGCACGCGACAGGGGGCCAATGAGCAGTTCTTC

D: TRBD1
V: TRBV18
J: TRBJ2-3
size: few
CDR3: CASSHDRVSTDTQYF
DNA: TGTGCCAGCTCACACGACAGGGTGAGCACAGATACGCAGTATTTT

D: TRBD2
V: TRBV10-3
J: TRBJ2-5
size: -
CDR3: CAISESNLAGIFQETQYF
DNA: TGTGCCATCAGTGAGTCGAACCTAGCGGGCATATTTCAAGAGACCCAGTACTTC

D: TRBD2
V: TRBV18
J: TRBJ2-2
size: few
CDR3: CASSPGTSGSTGELFF
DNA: TGTGCCAGCTCACCAGGGACTAGCGGGAGCACCGGGGAGCTGTTTTTT

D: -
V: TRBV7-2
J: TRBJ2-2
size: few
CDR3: CASSYPGWGELFF
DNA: TGTGCCAGCAGCTACCCCGGGTGGGGGGAGCTGTTTTTT

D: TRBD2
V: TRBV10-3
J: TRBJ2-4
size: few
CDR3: CATGTSGIRGNIQYF
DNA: TGTGCCACAGGGACTAGCGGGATCCGGGGAAACATTCAGTACTTC

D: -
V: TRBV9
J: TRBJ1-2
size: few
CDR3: CATSRTAALDYGYTF
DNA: TGTGCCACCTCCAGGACAGCGGCACTCGACTATGGCTACACCTTC

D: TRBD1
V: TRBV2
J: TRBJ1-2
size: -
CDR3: CASSGQGADYGYTF
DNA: TGTGCCAGCAGCGGACAGGGCGCAGACTATGGCTACACCTTC